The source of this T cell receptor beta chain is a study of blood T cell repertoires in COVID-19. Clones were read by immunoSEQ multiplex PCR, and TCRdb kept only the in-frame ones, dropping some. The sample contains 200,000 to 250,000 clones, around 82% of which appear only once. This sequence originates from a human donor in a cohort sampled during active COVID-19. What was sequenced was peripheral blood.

The CDR3 region is CASSQQGNYGYTF. In DNA, the CDR3 is TGTGCCAGCAGTCAACAGGGGAACTATGGCTACACCTTC. This chain uses TRBV6-5 with TRBJ1-2, with 7 nucleotides matching TRBD1. There are 13 residues in the CDR3. Germline trimming cut 5 bases from V and 2 bases from J; bases unmatched to any gene: 2. The germline V gene has CDR1 MNHEY and CDR2 SVGAGI.